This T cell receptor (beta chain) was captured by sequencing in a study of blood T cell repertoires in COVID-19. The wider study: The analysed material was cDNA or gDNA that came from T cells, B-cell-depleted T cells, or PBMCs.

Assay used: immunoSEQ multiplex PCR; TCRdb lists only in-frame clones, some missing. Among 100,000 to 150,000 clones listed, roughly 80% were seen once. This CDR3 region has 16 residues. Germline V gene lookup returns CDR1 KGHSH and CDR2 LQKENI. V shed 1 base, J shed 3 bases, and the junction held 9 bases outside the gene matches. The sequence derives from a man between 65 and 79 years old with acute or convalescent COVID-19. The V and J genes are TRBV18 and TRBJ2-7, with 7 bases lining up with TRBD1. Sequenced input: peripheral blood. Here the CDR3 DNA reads TGTGCCAGCTCACCACGACTTACAGGGGCTCTCTACGAGCAGTACTTC. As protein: CASSPRLTGALYEQYF.